These 29 T cell receptor beta chains were all obtained from the same sample, sequenced in a study of OX40 agonist ivuxolimab in advanced cancers. The repertoire was sequenced with immunoSEQ multiplex PCR; TCRdb's copy has only in-frame clones and lacks some. The repertoire holds roughly 70,000 clones, with around 83% as singletons. The source was CD4+ or CD8+ T cells sorted from blood, collected in a trial of the OX40 agonist ivuxolimab. These receptors all stem from an adult with an advanced solid tumor such as melanoma, head and neck, liver or kidney cancer.

The rearrangement joins TRBV10-2 to TRBJ1-4; possibly TRBD1 for D (6 bases). Germline V CDR1 and CDR2: WSHSY, SAAADI. The CDR3 totals 13 residues. Trimming cost V 10 bases and J 8 bases, with 17 bases left between them. The CDR3, as DNA: TGCGCCACTTCGACAGGAAGGAGCGAAAAACTGTTTTTT. This gives the protein CATSTGRSEKLFF.

The chain joins TRBV27 to TRBJ1-1, with D possibly TRBD1 on 5 matching bases. The V and J ends lost 7 bases and 1 base respectively, with 13 bases between them. Germline V gene lookup returns CDR1 MNHEY and CDR2 SMNVEV (reference sequence). The CDR3 totals 14 residues. The CDR3 coding sequence is TGTGCCAGCAATGGACGGGGGGAGAACACTGAAGCTTTCTTT. Amino acids: CASNGRGENTEAFF.

Remarks on this clone: With a much larger clone just one base away, this may be a read error. The genes are TRBV7-9 and TRBJ1-1; no definite D call. Germline V gene data show CDR1 as SEHNR and CDR2 as FQNEAQ (reference sequence). CDR3 size: 11 residues. The CDR3 loop reads CASKRATGAFF. For the CDR3, the DNA is TGTGCCAGCAAACGGGCCACTGGAGCTTTCTTT.

This chain uses TRBV5-1 with TRBJ1-3; weak D call: TRBD1 (5 bases). The CDR3 sequence is 14 residues long. CDR1 and CDR2 (germline): SGHRS, YFSETQ. V was clipped by 3 bases and J by 3 bases, with 10 bases between them. The CDR3 reads CASSSQGDGNTIYF. CDR3 bases: TGCGCCAGCAGCTCCCAAGGGGATGGAAACACCATATATTTT.

The J gene is TRBJ2-3, the V gene TRBV29-1; D remains unclear. CDR1 SQVTM and CDR2 ANQGSEA come from the germline V gene. V was clipped by 3 bases and J by 0 bases, with 4 bases between them. This CDR3 contains 12 residues. CDR3 coding DNA: TGCAGCGTTGACCCTAGCACAGATACGCAGTATTTT. Amino acid sequence: CSVDPSTDTQYF.

The chain carries TRBV6-4 and TRBJ2-2; D is unclear. The CDR3 extends over 13 amino acids. The V end was cut by 0 bases, the J end by 6 bases, with 5 bases between. Germline CDR1 reads MRHNA; CDR2 reads SNTAGT. The CDR3 DNA follows: TGTGCCAGCAGTGACTCGGCCCCCGGGGAGCTGTTTTTT. The encoded protein is CASSDSAPGELFF.

DNA for the CDR3: TGCGCCAGCAGGCAAAGGACGGGAGCTAATGAAAAACTGTTTTTT. It translates to CASRQRTGANEKLFF. V is TRBV4-1 and J is TRBJ1-4; no clear D gene. The CDR3 covers 15 residues. Germline CDR1 reads MGHRA; CDR2 reads YSYEKL. Trimming cost V 6 bases and J 3 bases, with 14 bases left between them.

The rearrangement links TRBV7-8 to TRBJ1-5, with D tentatively TRBD1 (6 bases). The germline CDR1 and CDR2 sequences are SGHVS and FQNEAQ. The CDR3 contains 14 residues. Trimming stripped 3 bases from V and 7 bases from J, with 13 bases between. The DNA of the CDR3 is TGTGCCAGCAGCTTTACTACAGGGAACCAGCCCCAGCATTTT. Residues: CASSFTTGNQPQHF.

The chain carries TRBV7-2 and TRBJ2-1; D unresolved. The CDR3 has 15 residues. V lost 1 base, J lost 5 bases, and 12 bases lay in between. CDR1 is SGHTA, CDR2 FQGNSA, per germline. CDR3 nucleotide sequence: TGTGCCAGCAGCTTAGGTAGCTTTTACGACAATGAGCAGTTCTTC. It translates to CASSLGSFYDNEQFF.

V is TRBV10-2 and J is TRBJ1-5; D is uncertain. The CDR3 runs 13 residues. Trimming cost V 5 bases and J 9 bases, with 14 bases left between them. CDR1 and CDR2 from the germline V gene are WSHSY and SAAADI. CDR3: CASSWTGNGPQHF. The CDR3 DNA reads as TGCGCCAGCAGTTGGACGGGGAATGGGCCCCAGCATTTT.

This chain uses TRBV2 with TRBJ2-7; 10 nucleotides match TRBD1. This CDR3 spans 14 amino acids. The germline V gene has CDR1 SNHLY and CDR2 FYNNEI. With 5 bases clipped from V and 3 bases from J, the junction kept 4 bases outside the gene matches. This CDR3 is CASSTGTGVYEQYF. Here the CDR3 DNA reads TGTGCCAGCAGTACCGGGACAGGGGTCTACGAGCAGTACTTC.

J is TRBJ1-2 and V is TRBV7-2; D ambiguous. Between the trimmed V and J ends, which lost 5 bases and 10 bases, there was a span of 17 bases. CDR3 length: 13 residues. Germline values: CDR1 SGHTA, CDR2 FQGNSA. In DNA, the CDR3 is TGTGCCAGCAGCCCCTATCGGACCTTTAACTACACCTTC. It specifies CASSPYRTFNYTF.

This CDR3 reads CASAWAPPEQFF. Written as DNA, the CDR3 is TGTGCCAGCGCTTGGGCCCCGCCTGAGCAGTTCTTC. The chain joins TRBV11-2 to TRBJ2-1, with unresolved D. Germline CDR1 reads SGHAT; CDR2 reads FQNNGV. V was pared by 8 bases and J by 9 bases, with 14 bases between. This CDR3 has 12 amino acids.

V gene TRBV19 combines with J gene TRBJ2-7; D is perhaps TRBD2 (5 bases). The length of the CDR3 is 12 residues. Germline V gene lookup returns CDR1 LNHDA and CDR2 SQIVND (reference sequence). V was trimmed by 10 bases and J by 3 bases, leaving 13 bases between them. The CDR3 sequence: CATSDDYYEQYF. CDR3 in DNA: TGTGCCACCTCGGACGACTACTACGAGCAGTACTTC.

This clone was picked up one time. The chain links TRBV2 to TRBJ2-5, with a tentative D call TRBD2 (6 bases). The V and J ends lost 5 bases and 5 bases respectively, with 18 bases between them. CDR1 is SNHLY and CDR2 is FYNNEI in the germline V gene. There are 15 residues in the CDR3. The CDR3 bases are TGTGCCAGCAGTAACCAAGCGGGCCGGTTCGAGACCCAGTACTTC. Its protein product is CASSNQAGRFETQYF.

The chain employs TRBV7-2 and TRBJ1-3, with 7 bases lining up with TRBD1. Germline CDR1 SGHTA, CDR2 FQGNSA. The CDR3 spans 16 residues. J lost 3 bases, V lost 1 base, and 6 bases had no gene match. The CDR3 sequence: CASSLERGRGGNTIYF. The CDR3 bases are TGTGCCAGCAGCTTAGAAAGGGGGCGGGGTGGAAACACCATATATTTT.

This clone was seen a handful of times. This chain uses TRBV10-3 with TRBJ1-5; no clear D gene. Deletions cut 0 bases from V and 7 bases from J, with 16 bases between. The CDR3 has 16 amino acids. Germline-derived CDR1 and CDR2 are ENHRY and SYGVKD. This CDR3 reads CAISESLIRSLQPQHF. CDR3 bases: TGTGCCATCAGTGAGTCGCTTATACGGAGCCTACAGCCCCAGCATTTT.

This chain uses TRBV7-2 with TRBJ2-3, with TRBD1 matching 7 bases. The trim removed 5 bases at V and 6 bases at J, leaving 11 bases unmatched. The CDR3 is made up of 15 amino acids. Looked up from germline, CDR1 is SGHTA and CDR2 is FQGNSA. CDR3 sequence (DNA): TGTGCCAGCAGCCTCCGGGACCCCAGGGGGGATACGCAGTATTTT. Protein product: CASSLRDPRGDTQYF.

The CDR3 sequence is CSVVINTEAFF. The CDR3, as DNA: TGCAGCGTTGTGATAAACACTGAAGCTTTCTTT. This rearrangement joins TRBV29-1 to TRBJ1-1, with D hard to call. The length of the CDR3 is 11 residues. Looked up from germline, CDR1 is SQVTM and CDR2 is ANQGSEA. Trimming stripped 4 bases from V and 2 bases from J, with 5 bases between.

The rearrangement joins TRBV5-1 to TRBJ2-7; the match to TRBD2 covers 10 bases. The CDR3 is 14 amino acids. Germline CDR1 is SGHRS and CDR2 is YFSETQ. Trimming took 0 bases from V and 6 from J; bases not matched to a gene: 3. CDR3 in amino acids: CASSLVLAGAEQYF. CDR3 sequence (DNA): TGCGCCAGCAGCTTGGTTCTAGCGGGGGCCGAGCAGTACTTC.

This chain joins TRBV10-1 and TRBJ2-1; 8 bases match TRBD2. J gave up 8 bases and V 0 bases, and 12 bases lay outside the gene matches. The CDR3 spans 17 residues. Germline V gene lookup returns CDR1 WNHNN and CDR2 SYGVQD (reference sequence). DNA for the CDR3: TGCGCCAGCAGTGAGTCTGGGGCGGGGGGAAGCAGGGATGAGCAGTTCTTC. This encodes CASSESGAGGSRDEQFF.

This sequence joins TRBV15 and TRBJ2-7; 7 bases map to TRBD2. CDR3 length: 15 amino acids. CDR1 and CDR2 (germline): LNHNV, YYDKDF (reference sequence). The J segment lost 3 bases and the V segment lost 1 base, leaving 6 bases of the junction unmatched. The CDR3 DNA is TGTGCCACCAGCAGAGGGGGTGGGAGGGGCTACGAGCAGTACTTC. Protein sequence: CATSRGGGRGYEQYF.

V usage is TRBV5-4 and J usage is TRBJ1-1, with a tentative D call TRBD1 (6 bases). Germline V lookup: CDR1 SGHNT, CDR2 YYREEE (reference sequence). The ends were cut back, 2 bases at V and 5 bases at J, with 16 bases in the middle. The CDR3 is 15 residues long. The CDR3 sequence: CASSFRRGVDTEAFF. In nucleotides, the CDR3 is TGTGCCAGCAGCTTTCGCAGGGGAGTTGATACTGAAGCTTTCTTT.

This chain connects TRBV30 to TRBJ2-7; 7 nucleotides match TRBD1. In germline, CDR1 is GTSNPN, CDR2 SVGIG (reference sequence). This CDR3 comprises 14 residues. Trimming at V came to 2 bases and at J to 3 bases, leaving 7 bases not matched to a gene. For the CDR3, the DNA is TGTGCCTGGAGTCTGGCAGGGGGTTTCTACGAGCAGTACTTC. This translates into CAWSLAGGFYEQYF.

The rearrangement joins TRBV6-5 to TRBJ2-3, with TRBD2 matching 8 bases. The germline gives CDR1 MNHEY, CDR2 SVGAGI. The CDR3 is 14 amino acids. J was trimmed by 4 bases and V by 2 bases; bases with no gene match: 2. DNA of the CDR3: TGTGCCAGCAGTTACGGGCGGGAGGCAGATACGCAGTATTTT. It codes for CASSYGREADTQYF.

V gene TRBV18 combines with J gene TRBJ2-7, with D tentatively TRBD1 (6 bases). V was clipped by 1 base and J by 5 bases, with 12 bases between them. Germline CDR1 KGHSH, CDR2 LQKENI. The CDR3 loop spans 14 amino acids. CDR3 DNA sequence: TGTGCCAGCTCACCACAGGGGGTTGAGAACGAGCAGTACTTC. Translating it yields CASSPQGVENEQYF.

The chain uses TRBV29-1 and TRBJ1-5; perhaps TRBD1 as D (6 bases). The length of the CDR3 is 12 residues. The germline V and J ends were trimmed by 4 bases and 5 bases, with 9 bases remaining between them. CDR1 is SQVTM, CDR2 ANQGSEA, per germline. The CDR3 reads CSVGEGDQPQHF. CDR3 DNA: TGCAGCGTTGGGGAGGGGGATCAGCCCCAGCATTTT.

The rearrangement uses TRBV13 and TRBJ1-1; D call uncertain. The germline V gene encodes CDR1 PRHDT and CDR2 FYEKMQ (reference sequence). V shed 2 bases and J shed 2 bases, with 3 bases lying between them. CDR3 length equals 12 residues. The CDR3 DNA reads as TGTGCCAGCAGCTTACGTAACACTGAAGCTTTCTTT. It yields the protein CASSLRNTEAFF. The complete variable domain, with remaining parts taken from reference TRBV13 and TRBJ1-1, reads AAGVIQSPRHLIKEKRETATLKCYPIPRHDTVYWYQQGPGQDPQFLISFYEKMQSDKGSIPDRFSAQQFSDYHSELNMSSLELGDSALYFCASSLRNTEAFFGQGTRLTVV.

This sequence joins TRBV5-6 and TRBJ1-5; 8 bases map to TRBD1. Per germline, CDR1 SGHDT and CDR2 YYEEEE. There are 16 residues in the CDR3. J lost 4 bases, V lost 1 base, and 7 bases had no gene match. Here the CDR3 reads CASSLRGQEKNQPQHF. The CDR3 region has the DNA TGTGCCAGCAGCTTGAGGGGACAGGAGAAAAATCAGCCCCAGCATTTT. The full variable domain, its missing parts supplied by reference TRBV5-6 and TRBJ1-5, is DAGVTQSPTHLIKTRGQQVTLRCSPKSGHDTVSWYQQALGQGPQFIFQYYEEEERQRGNFPDRFSGHQFPNYSSELNVNALLLGDSALYLCASSLRGQEKNQPQHFGDGTRLSIL.